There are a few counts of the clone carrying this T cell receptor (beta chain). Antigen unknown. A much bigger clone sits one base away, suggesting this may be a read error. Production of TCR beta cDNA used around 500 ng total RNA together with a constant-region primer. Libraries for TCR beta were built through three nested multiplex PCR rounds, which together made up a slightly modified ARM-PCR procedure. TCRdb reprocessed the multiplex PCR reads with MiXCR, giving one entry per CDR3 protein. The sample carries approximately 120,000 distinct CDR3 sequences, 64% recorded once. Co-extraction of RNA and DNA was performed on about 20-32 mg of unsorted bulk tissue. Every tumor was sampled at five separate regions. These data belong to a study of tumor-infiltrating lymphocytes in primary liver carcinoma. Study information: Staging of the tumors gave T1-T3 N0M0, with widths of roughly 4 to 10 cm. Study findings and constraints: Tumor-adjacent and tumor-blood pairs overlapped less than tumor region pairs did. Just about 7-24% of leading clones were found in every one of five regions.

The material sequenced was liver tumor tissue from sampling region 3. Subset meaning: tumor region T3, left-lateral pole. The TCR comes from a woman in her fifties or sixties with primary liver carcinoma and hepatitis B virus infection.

CDR3 in DNA: TGTGCCAGCTCTGAACAGGGGGCCTACGAGCAGTACTTC. As protein: CASSEQGAYEQYF. The chain joins TRBV2 to TRBJ2-7; 8 positions match TRBD1. The V gene's germline CDR1 is SNHLY and CDR2 FYNNEI. Trimming at V came to 8 bases and at J to 2 bases, leaving 5 bases not matched to a gene. This CDR3 has 13 residues.